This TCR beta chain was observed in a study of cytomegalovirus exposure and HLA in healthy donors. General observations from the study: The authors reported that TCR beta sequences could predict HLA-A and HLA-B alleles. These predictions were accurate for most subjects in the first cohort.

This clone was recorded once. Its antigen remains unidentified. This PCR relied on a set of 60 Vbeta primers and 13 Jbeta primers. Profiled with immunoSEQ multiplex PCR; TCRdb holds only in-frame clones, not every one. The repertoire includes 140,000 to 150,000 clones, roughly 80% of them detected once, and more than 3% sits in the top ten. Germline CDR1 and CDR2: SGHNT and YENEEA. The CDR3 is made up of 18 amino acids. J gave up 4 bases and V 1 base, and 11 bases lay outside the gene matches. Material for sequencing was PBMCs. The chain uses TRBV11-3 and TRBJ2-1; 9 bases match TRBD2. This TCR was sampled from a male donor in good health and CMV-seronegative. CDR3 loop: CASSLGVGTSRKYNEQFF. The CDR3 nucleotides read TGTGCCAGCAGCTTAGGTGTTGGGACTAGCAGAAAATACAATGAGCAGTTCTTC.